This T cell receptor beta chain was sequenced during a study of T cell responses to AZD1222 COVID-19 vaccine. Concerning this clone: The antigen is unknown.

Sequencing used immunoSEQ multiplex PCR; TCRdb keeps in-frame clones, though not all of them. Found here are approximately 85,000 clones, about 90% of them singletons; the top ten hold 5.5% to 8%. This CDR3 comprises 12 residues. The germline V and J ends were trimmed by 5 bases and 0 bases, with 4 bases remaining between them. Germline CDR1 is SGHAT and CDR2 is FQNNGV. Study observations and caveats: Close to half of all spike-specific TCRs reportedly target regions of the variants that are unmutated. Donors were mostly white British, more females; clonal diversity possibly underestimated.

The sequence was collected from an adult in good health. Here the sequenced sample was peripheral blood, taken on day 0 of AZD1222 vaccination. The chain carries TRBV11-2 and TRBJ2-5; D call uncertain. The DNA for the CDR3 is TGTGCCAGCAGCCCGTACCAAGAGACCCAGTACTTC. Translation gives CASSPYQETQYF.